Below are 27 T cell receptor beta chains sequenced from a single sample in a study of T cell responses to AZD1222 COVID-19 vaccine. Assay: immunoSEQ multiplex PCR; the TCRdb copy retains only in-frame clones and omits some. The sample records about 170,000 clones, around 94% being singletons. The sample here was peripheral blood, taken on day 0 of AZD1222 vaccination. The source of these receptors is an adult in good health.

The chain is built from TRBV12-3 or TRBV12-4 and TRBJ1-4; D remains unclear. V was trimmed by 4 bases and J by 4 bases, leaving 7 bases between them. The CDR3 sequence is 13 residues long. This chain's CDR3 is CASSSPLNEKLFF. CDR3 DNA sequence: TGTGCCAGCAGTTCACCTCTTAATGAAAAACTGTTTTTT.

The rearrangement joins TRBV27 to TRBJ2-7, with D possibly being TRBD2 (5 bases). CDR1 is MNHEY, CDR2 SMNVEV, per germline (reference sequence). V was pared by 2 bases and J by 3 bases, with 8 bases between. The CDR3 runs 13 residues. The CDR3 region is CASSLGGGYEQYF. The CDR3 DNA follows: TGTGCCAGCAGTTTAGGTGGAGGCTACGAGCAGTACTTC.

This sequence joins TRBV7-8 and TRBJ1-1; D not resolved. V gave up 4 bases and J gave up 1 base, with 13 bases separating them. CDR3 length equals 15 residues. Germline lookup yields CDR1 SGHVS and CDR2 FQNEAQ. For the CDR3, the DNA is TGTGCCAGCAGCTCAATGACGGGGAAGAACACTGAAGCTTTCTTT. This sequence encodes CASSSMTGKNTEAFF.

The chain links TRBV18 to TRBJ1-2, with D maybe TRBD1 (6 bases). The CDR3 length is 17 residues. Germline CDR1 KGHSH, CDR2 LQKENI. The V end lost 3 bases, the J end lost 1 base, and 18 bases lay between the germline ends. The CDR3 sequence: CASSPGQTGWSNYGYTF. Here the CDR3 DNA reads TGTGCCAGCTCACCTGGCCAAACAGGGTGGAGTAACTATGGCTACACCTTC.

The chain is built from TRBV6-5 and TRBJ1-6; 10 positions match TRBD1. V lost 8 bases and J lost 9; bases outside the gene matches: 4. The CDR3 has 13 amino acids. The germline gives CDR1 MNHEY, CDR2 SVGAGI. Written as DNA, the CDR3 is TGTGCCAGCTCCGGGGACAGGGGTTCACCCCTCCACTTT. Amino acid sequence: CASSGDRGSPLHF.

The chain uses TRBV25-1 and TRBJ2-2, with D perhaps being TRBD1 or TRBD2 (6 bases each). Germline values: CDR1 MGHDK, CDR2 SYGVNS. This CDR3 has 15 residues. The ends were cut back, 4 bases at V and 4 bases at J, with 13 bases in the middle. The CDR3 here is CASSGGARGTGELFF. CDR3 nucleotide sequence: TGTGCCAGCAGTGGGGGGGCGCGCGGCACCGGGGAGCTGTTTTTT.

This clone was observed once. The V call is TRBV19, the J call TRBJ2-1, with D perhaps matching TRBD2 (5 bases). Looked up from germline, CDR1 is LNHDA and CDR2 is SQIVND (reference sequence). Trimming took 10 bases from V and 6 from J, leaving 19 bases between them. The CDR3 length is 14 residues. CDR3 sequence reads: CATELREWVNEQFF. The CDR3 DNA sequence: TGTGCCACCGAACTGAGGGAGTGGGTCAATGAGCAGTTCTTC.

The rearrangement links TRBV5-1 to TRBJ2-3; no reliable D call. Germline V gives CDR1 SGHRS, CDR2 YFSETQ. The CDR3 is 12 residues long. Trimming removed 4 bases at V and 2 bases at J, with 5 bases between. This CDR3 is CASSPPTDTQYF. The DNA for the CDR3 is TGCGCCAGCAGCCCTCCCACAGATACGCAGTATTTT.

The rearrangement joins TRBV5-1 to TRBJ1-1; D may be TRBD1 (5 bases). The CDR3 runs 13 residues. Germline assignment: CDR1 SGHRS and CDR2 YFSETQ. The V end was cut by 3 bases, the J end by 4 bases, with 10 bases between. CDR3 nucleotides: TGCGCCAGCAGCTGGGCGGGGGGCACTGAAGCTTTCTTT. This encodes CASSWAGGTEAFF.

The J gene is TRBJ2-7, the V gene TRBV5-1; tentatively, D is TRBD2 (6 bases). The germline gives CDR1 SGHRS, CDR2 YFSETQ. Trimming stripped 0 bases from V and 5 bases from J, with 18 bases between. CDR3 length: 16 residues. Written as DNA, the CDR3 is TGCGCCAGCAGCTTGGCCGGCGGGGAAAAACGCCACGAGCAGTACTTC. Protein product: CASSLAGGEKRHEQYF.

The chain joins TRBV6-4 to TRBJ1-1; weak D call: TRBD1 (5 bases). The CDR3 is 15 amino acids. From germline, CDR1 is MRHNA and CDR2 SNTAGT. V gave up 0 bases and J gave up 6 bases, with 14 bases separating them. The CDR3 DNA sequence: TGTGCCAGCAGTGACTCTTGGGGGACGGTAGCTGAAGCTTTCTTT. Translation: CASSDSWGTVAEAFF.

V usage is TRBV5-4 and J usage is TRBJ1-4, with TRBD1 as a possible D gene (5 bases). This CDR3 comprises 15 residues. Trimming pared 1 base from V and 2 bases from J, leaving 9 bases between. Germline CDR1 is SGHNT and CDR2 is YYREEE (reference sequence). The CDR3 bases are TGTGCCAGCAGCTTGCAGGGAATGACTAATGAAAAACTGTTTTTT. Its protein is CASSLQGMTNEKLFF.

The gene calls are TRBV21-1 and TRBJ2-7; the D call in the table, TRBD1, was not verified against the DNA. TRBV21-1 is flagged as a pseudogene. There are 14 residues in the CDR3. The CDR3 protein is CASSDPYRVHEQYF. Here the CDR3 DNA reads TGTGCCAGCAGTGACCCCTACAGGGTCCACGAGCAGTACTTC.

The chain uses TRBV5-1 and TRBJ2-1, with D unresolved. The CDR3 length is 13 residues. The germline gives CDR1 SGHRS, CDR2 YFSETQ. V gave up 0 bases and J gave up 8 bases, with 9 bases separating them. CDR3 nucleotides: TGCGCCAGCAGCTTGGGCCAAGATTATGAGCAGTTCTTC. This translates into CASSLGQDYEQFF.

V gene TRBV9 combines with J gene TRBJ2-1; D not certain. The CDR3 totals 11 residues. Per the germline V gene, CDR1 is SGDLS and CDR2 is YYNGEE. V was cut by 5 bases and J by 9 bases, with 9 bases left in between. This CDR3 is CASSPIAEQFF. The CDR3 DNA reads TGTGCCAGCAGTCCCATAGCTGAGCAGTTCTTC. Supplemented by reference TRBV9 and TRBJ2-1, the full variable domain reads DSGVTQTPKHLITATGQRVTLRCSPRSGDLSVYWYQQSLDQGLQFLIQYYNGEERAKGNILERFSAQQFPDLHSELNLSSLELGDSALYFCASSPIAEQFFGPGTRLTVL.

CDR3 residues: CASSNREGSGEQFF. CDR3 coding DNA: TGTGCCAGCAGCAACAGAGAAGGCAGCGGTGAGCAGTTCTTC. The chain uses TRBV7-2 and TRBJ2-1, with TRBD2 as a possible D gene (5 bases). CDR3 length: 14 residues. Deletions cut 5 bases from V and 9 bases from J, with 17 bases between. Germline loops: CDR1 SGHTA, CDR2 FQGNSA.

The chain uses TRBV14 and TRBJ1-1, with 12 positions matching TRBD1. V trimming: 3 bases; J trimming: 1 base; junction bases outside the gene matches: 6. The length of the CDR3 is 17 residues. Germline V CDR1 and CDR2: SGHDN, FVKESK. The chain's CDR3 is CASSHGTGGFKNTEAFF. Written as DNA, the CDR3 is TGTGCCAGCAGCCATGGGACAGGGGGCTTCAAGAACACTGAAGCTTTCTTT.

The chain links TRBV10-3 to TRBJ1-3; TRBD1 agrees at 10 bases. V was pared by 4 bases and J by 2 bases, with 2 bases of the junction left unmatched. CDR3 length equals 15 residues. Germline CDR1 ENHRY, CDR2 SYGVKD. CDR3 DNA: TGTGCCATCAGTGGGACAGGGGGAACTGGAAACACCATATATTTT. Protein: CAISGTGGTGNTIYF.

The rearrangement uses TRBV10-1 and TRBJ1-1; no clear D gene. The ends were cut back, 3 bases at V and 1 base at J, with 6 bases in the middle. Germline loops: CDR1 WNHNN, CDR2 SYGVQD (reference sequence). CDR3 length: 13 residues. CDR3 DNA sequence: TGCGCCAGCAGTGACAGCCGGAACACTGAAGCTTTCTTT. Its translation: CASSDSRNTEAFF.

The chain has TRBV18 and TRBJ2-7; the D gene is possibly TRBD2 (6 bases). V was cut by 2 bases and J by 1 base, with 15 bases left in between. This CDR3 comprises 16 residues. Germline V CDR1 and CDR2: KGHSH, LQKENI. In DNA, the CDR3 is TGTGCCAGCTCACCAAGTGGAGGGGCAATATCCTACGAGCAGTACTTC. Translated: CASSPSGGAISYEQYF.

This clone was detected only once. The chain uses TRBV2 and TRBJ1-5; D is perhaps TRBD1 (5 bases). The V gene lost 6 bases and the J gene lost 1 base, with 13 bases spanning the gap. Germline assignment: CDR1 SNHLY and CDR2 FYNNEI. There are 15 residues in the CDR3. The DNA of the CDR3 is TGTGCCAGCAGACCTTGGGGGAACAGCAATCAGCCCCAGCATTTT. This encodes CASRPWGNSNQPQHF.

This clone appeared a single time. This sequence joins TRBV19 and TRBJ1-4; D not resolved. Per the germline V gene, CDR1 is LNHDA and CDR2 is SQIVND (reference sequence). The CDR3 consists of 10 residues. V was trimmed by 9 bases and J by 5 bases, leaving 4 bases between them. CDR3 in amino acids: CASKNEKLFF. The CDR3, as DNA: TGTGCCAGCAAGAATGAAAAACTGTTTTTT.

The chain uses TRBV18 and TRBJ1-4; D is perhaps TRBD1 (5 bases). Trimming removed 2 bases at V and 2 bases at J, with 18 bases between. Germline lookup yields CDR1 KGHSH and CDR2 LQKENI. The CDR3 consists of 18 residues. CDR3 region: CASSPYPIVGATNEKLFF. The DNA of the CDR3 is TGTGCCAGCTCACCATATCCTATTGTCGGGGCTACTAATGAAAAACTGTTTTTT.

The CDR3 sequence is CASSLAGGGSYEQYF. DNA for the CDR3: TGTGCCAGCAGCTTAGCCGGGGGGGGTTCCTACGAGCAGTACTTC. V usage is TRBV7-8 and J usage is TRBJ2-7, with 8 bases lining up with TRBD2. There are 15 residues in the CDR3. Germline trimming cut 0 bases from V and 1 base from J; bases unmatched to any gene: 2. From germline, CDR1 is SGHVS and CDR2 FQNEAQ.

V and J are TRBV6-5 and TRBJ1-2; D is uncertain. The CDR3 is 13 amino acids. Trimming took 6 bases from V and 4 from J, leaving 12 bases between them. Germline CDR1 MNHEY, CDR2 SVGAGI. CDR3 amino acids: CASSPIDSYGYTF. The CDR3, as DNA: TGTGCCAGCAGCCCCATCGATAGCTATGGCTACACCTTC.

Points on this clone: A much more abundant neighbour one base away suggests this may be a read error. V is TRBV25-1 and J is TRBJ2-7, with a weak D call TRBD1 (6 bases). V was trimmed by 3 bases and J by 1 base, leaving 13 bases between them. This CDR3 has 15 residues. Per germline, CDR1 MGHDK and CDR2 SYGVNS. The CDR3 region has the DNA TGTGCCAGCAGTGACCGCGACAGGATGTCCTACGAGCAGTACTTC. It encodes CASSDRDRMSYEQYF.

V usage is TRBV12-5 and J usage is TRBJ1-1; the D is unclear. Germline CDR1 and CDR2: LGHNT and FRNRAP. The CDR3 spans 14 residues. Trimming removed 6 bases from V and 1 base from J, with 12 bases in between. CDR3 nucleotide sequence: TGTGCTAGTGGCCTTCAGTGGGGGAACACTGAAGCTTTCTTT. Translation gives CASGLQWGNTEAFF.